The sequence of this TCR beta chain was determined in a study of technical replicates of blood from a handful of donors. Assay used: immunoSEQ multiplex PCR; TCRdb lists only in-frame clones, some missing. Here the sample spans 79,000 or so clones, over 90% being singletons. J was trimmed by 3 bases and V by 0 bases; bases with no gene match: 9. Germline V lookup: CDR1 SGDLS, CDR2 YYNGEE. The CDR3 length is 16 residues. This clone was detected only once. The TCR originated in a human donor in good health. Sequencing was carried out using T cells isolated from PBMCs. The chain joins TRBV9 to TRBJ2-7; 7 nucleotides agree with TRBD1. CDR3 region: CASSVARDSPHYEQYF. The CDR3 bases are TGTGCCAGCAGCGTAGCTCGGGACAGTCCCCACTACGAGCAGTACTTC. Complete variable domain (other parts from reference TRBV9 and TRBJ2-7): DSGVTQTPKHLITATGQRVTLRCSPRSGDLSVYWYQQSLDQGLQFLIQYYNGEERAKGNILERFSAQQFPDLHSELNLSSLELGDSALYFCASSVARDSPHYEQYFGPGTRLTVT.